Each of the 8 T cell receptor beta chains below was sequenced from the same sample in a study of cytomegalovirus exposure and HLA in healthy donors. Only in-frame clones appear in the TCRdb table, and some are missing; sequencing was by immunoSEQ multiplex PCR. The data show 250,000 to 400,000 clones, approximately 86% seen once. The sequencing sample was made of PBMCs. All receptors derive from a woman aged 25 to 39 in good health and CMV-seropositive.

J is TRBJ2-5 and V is TRBV15; D call uncertain. Trimming cost V 0 bases and J 3 bases, with 11 bases left between them. Germline CDR1 reads LNHNV; CDR2 reads YYDKDF (reference sequence). The CDR3 length is 15 residues. CDR3 DNA sequence: TGTGCCACCAGCAGAGATGGGCTTCCCGAAGAGACCCAGTACTTC. Its translation: CATSRDGLPEETQYF. Supplemented by reference TRBV15 and TRBJ2-5, the full variable domain reads DAMVIQNPRYQVTQFGKPVTLSCSQTLNHNVMYWYQQKSSQAPKLLFHYYDKDFNNEADTPDNFQSRRPNTSFCFLDIRSPGLGDTAMYLCATSRDGLPEETQYFGPGTRLLVL.

This clone was detected once. The J gene is TRBJ2-3, the V gene TRBV5-6; TRBD2 matches at 8 bases. J was trimmed by 2 bases and V by 0 bases; bases with no gene match: 5. This CDR3 contains 16 residues. Germline V gives CDR1 SGHDT, CDR2 YYEEEE. The CDR3 is CASSLAGGGATDTQYF. The DNA for the CDR3 is TGTGCCAGCAGCTTGGCCGGGGGGGGAGCCACAGATACGCAGTATTTT.

The chain recombines TRBV11-1 with TRBJ1-1; D is possibly TRBD1 (6 bases). Germline assignment: CDR1 SGHAT and CDR2 FQDESV (reference sequence). Trimming removed 2 bases from V and 0 bases from J, with 7 bases in between. This CDR3 has 14 residues. The CDR3 nucleotides are TGTGCCAGCAGCTTAAGGGGGTTGAACACTGAAGCTTTCTTT. This translates into CASSLRGLNTEAFF.

This chain joins TRBV7-6 and TRBJ2-1; 12 nucleotides agree with TRBD2. The CDR3 is 16 residues long. Germline CDR1 and CDR2: SGHVS and FNYEAQ. Trimming cost V 5 bases and J 8 bases; bases outside gene matches: 10. CDR3 amino acids: CASSPSLAGGRDEQFF. The CDR3 coding sequence is TGTGCCAGCAGCCCCAGTCTAGCGGGGGGGCGCGATGAGCAGTTCTTC.

A few counts support this clone. The rearrangement joins TRBV7-2 to TRBJ2-7, with D possibly matching TRBD1 (6 bases). The germline V gene encodes CDR1 SGHTA and CDR2 FQGNSA. Trimming pared 3 bases from V and 3 bases from J, leaving 6 bases between. The CDR3 totals 12 residues. CDR3 region: CASSFRGYEQYF. For the CDR3, the DNA is TGTGCCAGCAGCTTCAGGGGCTACGAGCAGTACTTC.

This clone was recorded once. The rearrangement links TRBV27 to TRBJ2-1; D might be TRBD2 (5 bases). Germline CDR1 MNHEY, CDR2 SMNVEV (reference sequence). The CDR3 length is 14 residues. Trimming shortened V by 7 bases and J by 2 bases, and 12 bases separated the two germline ends. The CDR3 nucleotides are TGTGCCAGCACAGAGCGGCCCCCCTACAATGAGCAGTTCTTC. Protein product: CASTERPPYNEQFF.

This chain links TRBV13 with TRBJ1-6; 8 nucleotides agree with TRBD1. Looked up from germline, CDR1 is PRHDT and CDR2 is FYEKMQ (reference sequence). This CDR3 region has 14 residues. J gave up 8 bases and V 5 bases, and 5 bases lay outside the gene matches. CDR3 sequence reads: CASSPDRDHSPLHF. In DNA, the CDR3 is TGTGCCAGCAGCCCGGACAGGGACCATTCACCCCTCCACTTT.

The V call is TRBV7-8, the J call TRBJ1-5; D possibly corresponds to TRBD1 (6 bases). Germline lookup yields CDR1 SGHVS and CDR2 FQNEAQ. CDR3 size: 16 residues. V was pared by 0 bases and J by 7 bases, with 16 bases between. The CDR3 nucleotides read TGTGCCAGCAGCTTAGCTTGGACAGAAGGCGGACAGCCCCAGCATTTT. It yields the protein CASSLAWTEGGQPQHF.